This T cell receptor (beta chain) was sequenced during a study of blood T cells in healthy people across ages. Study-level results: Fewer expanded clones and more diversity marked long-lived versus aged donors.

To note about this clonotype: As yet, its antigen is unknown.

CDR1 DFQATT and CDR2 SNEGSKA come from the germline V gene (reference sequence). V was trimmed by 6 bases and J by 2 bases, leaving 11 bases between them. The CDR3 length is 12 residues. Sample-barcoded 5' priming and a J-beta primer mix drove a second PCR of 7 to 11 cycles. TCRdb reanalysed the 5' RACE reads using MiXCR and keeps one entry per CDR3 protein. The data show about 1.4 million distinct CDR3 sequences, roughly 64% seen once. The source material was blood. The origin of this receptor is a young man in good health. The V gene is TRBV20-1, the J gene TRBJ2-7; D is uncertain. CDR3 coding DNA: TGCAGTGCCGGTCGGAACCCCTACGAGCAGTACTTC. It is translated as CSAGRNPYEQYF.